This T cell receptor (beta chain) appears in the sequencing data of a study of T cells in Graves' hyperthyroidism and ophthalmopathy. RNA transcripts were the template for amplifying TCR beta CDR3 regions. Initially, a first-round RT-PCR of the TCR CDR3 employed the HTBI primer set. One entry per CDR3 protein results from TCRdb running MiXCR on the multiplex PCR reads. There are about 480,000 distinct CDR3 sequences in the sample; around an eighth occur only once, and roughly 17% lies in the top ten. The CDR3 has 15 residues. V was cut by 3 bases and J by 0 bases, with 9 bases left in between. This clonotype was detected ten times or more. Its antigen is unknown. Overall study findings and caveats: Stable hyperthyroidism was separated from ophthalmopathy by a model based on 13 V-J features. In the blood, most expanded thyroid clonotypes above 0.001 appeared as well.

Source material: blood. The TCR originated in a woman aged 18-35 years with Graves' hyperthyroidism. The chain has TRBV12-3 or TRBV12-4 and TRBJ2-1; D is undetermined. CDR3 sequence reads: CASSFRAFSYNEQFF. The CDR3 DNA reads TGTGCCAGCAGTTTTAGGGCGTTCTCCTACAATGAGCAGTTCTTC.